A selection of T cell receptor beta chains follows, all from one sample in a study of cytomegalovirus exposure and HLA in healthy donors. Some clones are missing from TCRdb's copy, which holds only in-frame ones; the method was immunoSEQ multiplex PCR. The profile shows approximately 150,000 clones, under 85% of them singletons. The sequenced material came from PBMCs. These receptors were collected from a man in his fifties in good health and CMV-seropositive. CDR3s include the opening cysteine and the closing phenylalanine or tryptophan. D genes are given only for firm matches. Rows may omit the clone size; those that give it use once, few, many or a size class.

NA	NA	TRBV29-1	TRBJ1-5	CSVAGGDSNQPQHF	TGCAGCGTTGCCGGAGGGGATAGCAATCAGCCCCAGCATTTT
NA	TRBD2	TRBV9	TRBJ2-5	CASSVGGSLETQYF	TGTGCCAGCAGCGTCGGCGGGAGTCTTGAGACCCAGTACTTC
NA	TRBD1	TRBV28	TRBJ1-5	CASSSGTGGAGRQPQHF	TGTGCCAGCAGCTCAGGGACAGGGGGCGCGGGTAGGCAGCCCCAGCATTTT
NA	TRBD2	TRBV2	TRBJ2-3	CASGVSGGPTDTQYF	TGTGCCAGCGGGGTTAGCGGGGGGCCCACGGATACGCAGTATTTT
once	NA	TRBV5-3	TRBJ1-5	CARNIMYSNQPQHF	TGTGCCAGAAACATCATGTATAGCAATCAGCCCCAGCATTTT
NA	TRBD1	TRBV5-1	TRBJ2-5	CASSLEGARQETQYF	TGCGCCAGCAGCTTGGAGGGGGCCCGTCAAGAGACCCAGTACTTC
NA	TRBD2	TRBV20-1	TRBJ2-1	CSAPRLAEQFF	TGCAGTGCTCCCCGACTAGCGGAGCAGTTCTTC
once	NA	TRBV9	TRBJ1-3	CASSVAVTRGNTIYF	TGTGCCAGCAGCGTAGCCGTGACACGTGGAAACACCATATATTTT
NA	NA	TRBV7-8	TRBJ2-7	CASSLYGSGSYEQYF	TGTGCCAGCAGCTTATATGGCAGCGGGTCCTACGAGCAGTACTTC
NA	TRBD1	TRBV28	TRBJ2-3	CASSFGQGGTDTQYF	TGTGCCAGCAGTTTCGGACAGGGCGGCACAGATACGCAGTATTTT
NA	TRBD2	TRBV9	TRBJ2-7	CASSVGGGAGEQYF	TGTGCCAGCAGCGTAGGCGGGGGGGCTGGCGAGCAGTACTTC
NA	NA	TRBV18	TRBJ2-2	CASSPAGPGELFF	TGTGCCAGCTCACCCGCGGGGCCCGGGGAGCTGTTTTTT
few	NA	TRBV2	TRBJ1-1	CASILDTLRSTEAFF	TGTGCCAGCATCCTGGACACCCTAAGGAGCACTGAAGCTTTCTTT
NA	TRBD2	TRBV15	TRBJ2-3	CATSAGLATDTQYF	TGTGCCACCAGCGCCGGACTAGCCACAGATACGCAGTATTTT
NA	NA	TRBV20-1	TRBJ1-4	CSARSGEKLFF	TGCAGTGCTCGGTCAGGGGAAAAACTGTTTTTT
few	TRBD1	TRBV28	TRBJ2-7	CASSRQGASYEQYF	TGTGCCAGCAGTCGACAGGGGGCCTCCTACGAGCAGTACTTC
NA	NA	TRBV13	TRBJ2-7	CASSSEGQSSYEQYF	TGTGCCAGCAGCTCGGAAGGACAGAGCTCCTACGAGCAGTACTTC
NA	TRBD1	TRBV10-3	TRBJ2-7	CAISDWTDRATYEQYF	TGTGCCATCAGTGACTGGACGGACAGGGCAACCTACGAGCAGTACTTC
NA	TRBD1	TRBV30	TRBJ1-4	CAWSDGQGDEKLFF	TGTGCCTGGAGTGACGGACAGGGGGATGAAAAACTGTTTTTT
NA	TRBD1	TRBV6-5	TRBJ2-7	CASSETGGRYEQYF	TGTGCCAGCAGTGAAACAGGGGGAAGGTACGAGCAGTACTTC
NA	NA	TRBV5-1	TRBJ2-3	CASSLEVATTDTQYF	TGCGCCAGCAGCTTGGAAGTCGCTACCACAGATACGCAGTATTTT
NA	NA	TRBV28	TRBJ1-6	CASSPSGGADNSPLHF	TGTGCCAGCAGTCCCTCGGGGGGGGCGGATAATTCACCCCTCCACTTT
NA	NA	TRBV9	TRBJ1-1	CASSQDGGGTEAFF	TGTGCCAGCAGCCAAGATGGAGGTGGCACTGAAGCTTTCTTT
NA	NA	TRBV6-1	TRBJ1-2	CASSEARSDGYTF	TGTGCCAGCAGTGAAGCTAGGAGTGATGGCTACACCTTC
NA	TRBD2	TRBV5-1	TRBJ2-3	CASSTGLAGVGLGTDTQYF	TGCGCCAGCAGCACCGGACTAGCGGGGGTGGGTCTAGGCACAGATACGCAGTATTTT
NA	TRBD1	TRBV5-8	TRBJ2-7	CASIQTGWLYEQYF	TGTGCCAGCATCCAGACAGGGTGGTTGTACGAGCAGTACTTC
NA	NA	TRBV28	TRBJ1-2	CASSLLGGNYGYTF	TGTGCCAGCAGTTTACTTGGAGGGAACTATGGCTACACCTTC
NA	NA	TRBV6-1	TRBJ2-1	CASSEARHLNEQFF	TGTGCCAGCAGTGAAGCAAGACATTTGAATGAGCAGTTCTTC
once	TRBD2	TRBV2	TRBJ2-2	CASTGLASTGELFF	TGTGCCAGCACCGGACTAGCGAGCACCGGGGAGCTGTTTTTT
few	NA	TRBV5-6	TRBJ1-1	CASSLGPTGNTEAFF	TGTGCCAGCAGCTTGGGGCCTACAGGGAACACTGAAGCTTTCTTT
NA	NA	TRBV4-1	TRBJ2-2	CASSQEGLVTNTGELFF	TGCGCCAGCAGCCAAGAAGGACTCGTTACGAACACCGGGGAGCTGTTTTTT
NA	TRBD2	TRBV6-6	TRBJ2-7	CASRGLAGGLPREQYF	TGTGCCAGCAGGGGACTAGCGGGAGGGCTCCCCCGCGAGCAGTACTTC
NA	NA	TRBV4-1	TRBJ1-3	CASSQVVMGGLGNTIYF	TGCGCCAGCAGCCAAGTGGTGATGGGGGGGCTCGGAAACACCATATATTTT
NA	NA	TRBV30	TRBJ1-2	CAWSPMAGGYGYTF	TGTGCCTGGAGTCCAATGGCGGGGGGCTATGGCTACACCTTC
NA	TRBD1	TRBV4-1	TRBJ1-5	CASSQTGQGNNQPQHF	TGCGCCAGCAGCCAGACGGGACAGGGAAACAATCAGCCCCAGCATTTT
NA	TRBD2	TRBV5-6	TRBJ2-1	CASSSGGREQFF	TGTGCCAGCAGCTCGGGGGGACGGGAGCAGTTCTTC
NA	NA	TRBV7-8	TRBJ2-7	CASSIEYEQYF	TGTGCCAGCTCCATAGAATACGAGCAGTACTTC
NA	NA	TRBV21-1	TRBJ1-5	CASSKVAARNQPQHF	TGTGCCAGCAGCAAAGTAGCAGCAAGAAATCAGCCCCAGCATTTT
few	NA	TRBV30	TRBJ2-3	CAWTFGTFTDTQYF	TGTGCCTGGACCTTCGGGACTTTTACAGATACGCAGTATTTT
NA	NA	TRBV5-1	TRBJ1-6	CASSLSGQRAWSPLHF	TGCGCCAGCAGCTTGAGCGGACAGCGTGCGTGGTCACCCCTCCACTTT
NA	TRBD2	TRBV5-1	TRBJ2-1	CASSFFGRASSYNEQFF	TGCGCCAGCAGCTTTTTCGGGAGGGCCAGCTCCTACAATGAGCAGTTCTTC
NA	NA	TRBV7-9	TRBJ2-1	CASSLTNVNEQFF	TGTGCCAGCAGCTTGACTAATGTCAATGAGCAGTTCTTC